The 17 T cell receptor beta chains reported below all come from one sample, sequenced in a study of radiation and T cells in renal cell carcinoma. Sequencing was performed with immunoSEQ multiplex PCR; in TCRdb, only in-frame clones are kept and a portion is missing. The table lists tens of thousands of clones, over 75% of them singletons. This sample's time point: baseline pretreatment blood. Treatment here: 15 Gy SBRT to primary tumor, nephrectomy 4 weeks later. The source material was blood, sampled from a patient whose treatment included radiotherapy and nephrectomy. All receptors come from a man aged 60-69 years with renal cell carcinoma.

This chain connects TRBV2 to TRBJ2-5; 8 bases align to TRBD1. The germline gives CDR1 SNHLY, CDR2 FYNNEI. The ends lost 5 bases at V and 4 bases at J; junction bases unmatched: 9. This CDR3 spans 15 amino acids. The CDR3 spells CASSFQGAIGETQYF. Here the CDR3 DNA reads TGTGCCAGCAGTTTTCAGGGGGCGATCGGAGAGACCCAGTACTTC.

A few counts support this clone. V is TRBV29-1 and J is TRBJ2-1; 9 bases fit TRBD1. Per germline, CDR1 SQVTM and CDR2 ANQGSEA. This CDR3 is 15 amino acids long. After removal of 5 bases from V and 8 bases from J, the junction contained 13 bases not matched to a gene. In DNA form, the CDR3 reads TGCAGCGTTAAGTGGTGGACAGGGGTTGAGGATGAGCAGTTCTTC. It yields the protein CSVKWWTGVEDEQFF.

The V and J genes are TRBV7-6 and TRBJ2-5; TRBD2 is a possible D gene (5 bases). The CDR3 has 15 amino acids. Germline V gene data show CDR1 as SGHVS and CDR2 as FNYEAQ. Trimming took off 6 bases at V and 4 bases at J, with 18 bases between the two ends. The chain's CDR3 is CASRASGLSGETQYF. The CDR3 coding sequence is TGTGCCAGCAGGGCCTCGGGGTTGAGTGGAGAGACCCAGTACTTC.

The rearrangement uses TRBV7-9 and TRBJ1-1; 12 positions agree with TRBD1. The junction had 19 bases not matched to a gene; V was cut back by 4 bases and J by 10 bases. There are 18 residues in the CDR3. Germline V lookup: CDR1 SEHNR, CDR2 FQNEAQ (reference sequence). The CDR3 loop reads CASSSFPGQGAPGRRAFF. The CDR3 DNA is TGTGCCAGCAGCTCCTTCCCGGGACAGGGGGCCCCGGGGCGAAGAGCTTTCTTT.

The chain couples TRBV7-2 to TRBJ2-1, with a weak D call TRBD1 (6 bases). V lost 6 bases to trimming and J lost 3 bases, with 12 bases between them. The CDR3 is 14 residues long. The germline V gene encodes CDR1 SGHTA and CDR2 FQGNSA. This CDR3 is CASSIQGRYNEQFF. The CDR3 DNA sequence: TGTGCCAGCAGTATCCAGGGGCGCTACAATGAGCAGTTCTTC.

This chain joins TRBV11-2 and TRBJ2-5; D is perhaps TRBD1 (5 bases). Germline CDR1 reads SGHAT; CDR2 reads FQNNGV. V was pared by 6 bases and J by 0 bases, with 5 bases between. CDR3 length: 12 amino acids. The CDR3 here is CASRDNQETQYF. The CDR3 DNA follows: TGTGCCAGCAGGGACAACCAAGAGACCCAGTACTTC.

The chain joins TRBV7-9 to TRBJ2-3; 8 bases agree with TRBD1. This CDR3 has 14 amino acids. Trimming at V came to 5 bases and at J to 6 bases, leaving 7 bases not matched to a gene. Germline-derived CDR1 and CDR2 are SEHNR and FQNEAQ (reference sequence). In DNA, the CDR3 is TGTGCCAGCAGCGTGACAGGGGTAGGCGATACGCAGTATTTT. Translation gives CASSVTGVGDTQYF.

This clone has a single count. This chain connects TRBV5-4 to TRBJ2-3; a possible D gene is TRBD2 (7 bases). V was clipped by 4 bases and J by 4 bases, with 13 bases between them. This CDR3 has 14 residues. Looked up from germline, CDR1 is SGHNT and CDR2 is YYREEE (reference sequence). CDR3 DNA sequence: TGTGCCAGCAGCCTGAGGGGGGGCGCAGATACGCAGTATTTT. This sequence encodes CASSLRGGADTQYF.

This chain uses TRBV6-1 with TRBJ1-4, with 8 bases that match TRBD1. The CDR3 runs to 14 residues. Germline V gene lookup returns CDR1 MNHNS and CDR2 SASEGT. Trimming cost V 8 bases and J 2 bases; bases outside gene matches: 4. This CDR3 is CASRPGGTNEKLFF. CDR3 DNA sequence: TGTGCCAGCCGACCAGGGGGCACTAATGAAAAACTGTTTTTT.

This chain connects TRBV14 to TRBJ2-1, with no clear D. Germline-derived CDR1 and CDR2 are SGHDN and FVKESK. The CDR3 extends over 11 amino acids. The V gene lost 1 base and the J gene lost 10 bases, with 5 bases spanning the gap. The CDR3 DNA follows: TGTGCCAGCAGCCAAGGGTGGGAGCAGTTCTTC. Translated, it gives CASSQGWEQFF.

The gene calls are TRBV7-9 and TRBJ2-7; TRBD2 aligns across 11 bases. The ends lost 4 bases at V and 5 bases at J; junction bases unmatched: 13. Germline-derived CDR1 and CDR2 are SEHNR and FQNEAQ (reference sequence). This CDR3 region has 17 residues. In DNA, the CDR3 is TGTGCCAGCAGCTACCAGTCCGTAGCGGGAGGGCCAAACGAGCAGTACTTC. Residues: CASSYQSVAGGPNEQYF.

This chain uses TRBV19 with TRBJ2-1, with D unresolved. V lost 3 bases and J 3 bases, leaving 6 bases between the germline ends. This CDR3 region has 13 residues. Germline lookup yields CDR1 LNHDA and CDR2 SQIVND (reference sequence). This chain's CDR3 is CASSMVVYNEQFF. As DNA, the CDR3 is TGTGCCAGTAGTATGGTGGTCTACAATGAGCAGTTCTTC.

The chain is built from TRBV7-9 and TRBJ2-1; 13 positions agree with TRBD2. CDR1 and CDR2 (germline): SEHNR, FQNEAQ (reference sequence). Germline trimming cut 8 bases from V and 8 bases from J; bases unmatched to any gene: 3. CDR3 size: 13 residues. In DNA form, the CDR3 reads TGTGCCAGCCTTACTAGCGGGAGGGATGAGCAGTTCTTC. This sequence encodes CASLTSGRDEQFF.

This clone has a single count. The chain links TRBV7-6 to TRBJ1-5; unclear D gene. The CDR3 is 15 residues long. The V gene lost 1 base and the J gene lost 0 bases, with 7 bases spanning the gap. Germline assignment: CDR1 SGHVS and CDR2 FNYEAQ. In nucleotides, the CDR3 is TGTGCCAGCAGCTTAGATGGTTATAGCAATCAGCCCCAGCATTTT. Translated: CASSLDGYSNQPQHF.

The rearrangement uses TRBV6-5 and TRBJ2-7, with a weak D call TRBD1 (6 bases). The CDR3 sequence is 12 residues long. The V gene lost 6 bases and the J gene lost 5 bases, with 11 bases spanning the gap. Germline CDR1 MNHEY, CDR2 SVGAGI. The CDR3 sequence: CASRKDSHEQYF. CDR3 in DNA: TGTGCCAGCAGAAAGGACAGCCACGAGCAGTACTTC.

This rearrangement joins TRBV11-1 to TRBJ1-6; 7 bases map to TRBD1. The J segment lost 7 bases and the V segment lost 4 bases, leaving 4 bases of the junction unmatched. This CDR3 contains 14 residues. From germline, CDR1 is SGHAT and CDR2 FQDESV (reference sequence). The CDR3 sequence is CASSSDRVNSPLHF. In DNA form, the CDR3 reads TGTGCCAGCAGCTCCGACAGGGTGAATTCACCCCTCCACTTT.

V usage is TRBV7-9 and J usage is TRBJ1-5, with D perhaps TRBD1 (6 bases). CDR1 is SEHNR, CDR2 FQNEAQ, per germline (reference sequence). V lost 5 bases, J lost 1 base, and 15 bases lay in between. CDR3 length equals 16 residues. The CDR3 DNA sequence: TGTGCCAGCAGCACAGGGCGGGGGGGAAGCAATCAGCCCCAGCATTTT. It is translated as CASSTGRGGSNQPQHF.